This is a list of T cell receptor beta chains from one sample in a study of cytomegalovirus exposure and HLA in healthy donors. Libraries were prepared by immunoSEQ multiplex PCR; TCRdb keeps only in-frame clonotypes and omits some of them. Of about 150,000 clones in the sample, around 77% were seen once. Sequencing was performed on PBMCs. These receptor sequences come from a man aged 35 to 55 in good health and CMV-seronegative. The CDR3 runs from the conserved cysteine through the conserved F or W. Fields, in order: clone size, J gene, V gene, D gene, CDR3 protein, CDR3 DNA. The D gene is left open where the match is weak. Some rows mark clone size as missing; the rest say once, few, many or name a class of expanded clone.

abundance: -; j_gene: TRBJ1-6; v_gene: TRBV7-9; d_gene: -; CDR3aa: CASSLRDINSPLHF; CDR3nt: TGTGCCAGCAGCTTAAGGGACATTAATTCACCCCTCCACTTT
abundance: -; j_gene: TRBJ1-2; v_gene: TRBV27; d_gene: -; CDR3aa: CASSLYAPVPMSGAVYGYTF; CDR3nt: TGTGCCAGCAGTTTATATGCCCCAGTACCGATGTCAGGGGCAGTCTATGGCTACACCTTC
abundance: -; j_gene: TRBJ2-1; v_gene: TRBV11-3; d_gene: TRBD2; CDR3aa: CASSPPQNSGSDEQFF; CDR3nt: TGTGCCAGCAGCCCCCCACAAAATAGCGGGAGCGATGAGCAGTTCTTC
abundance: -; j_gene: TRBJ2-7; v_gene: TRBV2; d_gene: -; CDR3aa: CASSDGGRQGYEQYF; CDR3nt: TGTGCCAGCAGTGACGGGGGTCGCCAAGGCTACGAGCAGTACTTC
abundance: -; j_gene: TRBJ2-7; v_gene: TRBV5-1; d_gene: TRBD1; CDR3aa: CASGPGGVVGTGSAYEQYF; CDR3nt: TGCGCCAGCGGCCCCGGAGGGGTGGTCGGGACAGGTAGTGCCTACGAGCAGTACTTC
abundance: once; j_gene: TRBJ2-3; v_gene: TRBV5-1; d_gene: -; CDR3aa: CASRGGEVRGTDTQYF; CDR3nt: TGCGCCAGCAGGGGGGGAGAGGTTAGAGGCACAGATACGCAGTATTTT
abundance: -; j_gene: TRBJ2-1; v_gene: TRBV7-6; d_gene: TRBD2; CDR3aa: CASSLERGSFLLAGGSNEQFF; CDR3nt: TGTGCCAGCAGCTTAGAACGGGGGAGCTTTTTACTAGCGGGAGGAAGTAATGAGCAGTTCTTC
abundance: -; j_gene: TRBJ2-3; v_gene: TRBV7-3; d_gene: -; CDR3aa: CASSLGSGGDTQYF; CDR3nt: TGTGCCAGCAGCTTGGGGAGCGGTGGGGATACGCAGTATTTT
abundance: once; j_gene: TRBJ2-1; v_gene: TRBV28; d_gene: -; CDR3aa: CASSLNRGGYEQFF; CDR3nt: TGTGCCAGCAGTTTAAACAGGGGAGGATATGAGCAGTTCTTC
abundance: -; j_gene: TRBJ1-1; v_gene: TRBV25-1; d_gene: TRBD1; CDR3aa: CASSGPGTGGDLTEAFF; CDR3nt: TGTGCCAGCAGTGGCCCCGGGACAGGGGGCGACTTGACTGAAGCTTTCTTT
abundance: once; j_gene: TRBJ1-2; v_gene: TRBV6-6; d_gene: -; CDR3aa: CASTGGYGYTF; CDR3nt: TGTGCCAGCACCGGAGGGTATGGCTACACCTTC
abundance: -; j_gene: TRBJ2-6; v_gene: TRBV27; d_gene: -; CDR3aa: CASRGLSGANVLTF; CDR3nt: TGTGCCAGCAGGGGACTCTCTGGGGCCAACGTCCTGACTTTC
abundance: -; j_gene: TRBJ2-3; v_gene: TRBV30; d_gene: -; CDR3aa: CAWSVGGAADTQYF; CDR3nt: TGTGCCTGGAGTGTCGGAGGAGCCGCAGATACGCAGTATTTT
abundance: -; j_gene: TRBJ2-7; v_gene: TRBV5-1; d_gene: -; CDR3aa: CASSLVAGDYEQYF; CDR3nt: TGCGCCAGCAGCTTGGTGGCAGGGGACTACGAGCAGTACTTC
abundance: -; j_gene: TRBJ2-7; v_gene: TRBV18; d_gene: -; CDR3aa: CASSPADHEQYF; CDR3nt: TGTGCCAGCTCACCAGCAGATCACGAGCAGTACTTC
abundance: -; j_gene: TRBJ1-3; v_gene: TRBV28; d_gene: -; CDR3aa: CASSGGPISGNTIYF; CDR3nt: TGTGCCAGCAGTGGAGGCCCTATCTCTGGAAACACCATATATTTT
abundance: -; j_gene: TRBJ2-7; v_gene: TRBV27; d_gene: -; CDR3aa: CASSPTYRTTVSYEQYF; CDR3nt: TGTGCCAGCAGTCCCACCTACCGGACTACAGTCTCCTACGAGCAGTACTTC
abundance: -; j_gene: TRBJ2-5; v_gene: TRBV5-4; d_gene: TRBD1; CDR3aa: CASSLRGSQETQYF; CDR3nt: TGTGCCAGCAGCCTCAGGGGGAGTCAAGAGACCCAGTACTTC
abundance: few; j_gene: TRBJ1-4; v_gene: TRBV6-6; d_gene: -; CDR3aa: CASRGGNEKLFF; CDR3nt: TGTGCCAGCAGGGGGGGGAATGAAAAACTGTTTTTT
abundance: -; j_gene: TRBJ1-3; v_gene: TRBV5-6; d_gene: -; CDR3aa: CASSLGLVSSGNTIYF; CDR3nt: TGTGCCAGCAGCTTGGGACTCGTTAGTTCTGGAAACACCATATATTTT
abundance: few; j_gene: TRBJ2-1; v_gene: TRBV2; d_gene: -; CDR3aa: CASSSTGYNEQFF; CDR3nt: TGTGCCAGCTCTTCTACAGGTTACAATGAGCAGTTCTTC
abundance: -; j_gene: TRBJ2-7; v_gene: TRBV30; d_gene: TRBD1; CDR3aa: CAWLQGKNEQYF; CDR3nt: TGTGCCTGGCTACAGGGGAAGAACGAGCAGTACTTC
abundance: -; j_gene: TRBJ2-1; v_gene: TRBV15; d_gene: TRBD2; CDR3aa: CATSRDGRSGRLF; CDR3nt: TGTGCCACCAGCAGAGATGGGAGAAGCGGGAGACTCTTC
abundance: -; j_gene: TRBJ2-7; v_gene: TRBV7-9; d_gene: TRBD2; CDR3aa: CASSSTSGGTYEQYF; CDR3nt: TGTGCCAGCAGTTCCACTAGCGGAGGGACCTACGAGCAGTACTTC
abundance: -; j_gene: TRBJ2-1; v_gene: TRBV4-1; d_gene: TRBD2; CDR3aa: CASSQQAGGWDEQFF; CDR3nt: TGCGCCAGCAGCCAACAAGCGGGAGGGTGGGATGAGCAGTTCTTC
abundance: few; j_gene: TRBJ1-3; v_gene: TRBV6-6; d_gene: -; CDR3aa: CASTRGGAGNTIYF; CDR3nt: TGTGCCAGCACTAGAGGGGGGGCTGGAAACACCATATATTTT
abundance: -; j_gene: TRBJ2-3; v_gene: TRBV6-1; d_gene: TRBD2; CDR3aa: CASRTSGTDTQYF; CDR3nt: TGTGCCAGCAGGACTAGCGGCACAGATACGCAGTATTTT
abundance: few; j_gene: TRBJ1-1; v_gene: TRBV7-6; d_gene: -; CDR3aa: CASSLDRVNTEAFF; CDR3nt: TGTGCCAGCAGCTTGGACAGAGTGAACACTGAAGCTTTCTTT
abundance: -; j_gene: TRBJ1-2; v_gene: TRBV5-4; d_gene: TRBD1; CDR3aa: CASSLRGQGTYGYTF; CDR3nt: TGTGCCAGCAGCTTAAGAGGACAGGGGACCTATGGCTACACCTTC
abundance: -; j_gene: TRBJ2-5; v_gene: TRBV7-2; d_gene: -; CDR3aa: CASSPLGGGLRRETQYF; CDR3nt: TGTGCCAGCAGCCCCTTAGGGGGAGGGCTGAGAAGAGAGACCCAGTACTTC
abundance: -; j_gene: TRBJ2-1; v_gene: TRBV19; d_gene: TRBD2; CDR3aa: CASSIRGRSYEQFF; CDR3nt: TGTGCCAGTAGTATACGCGGGAGGTCATACGAGCAGTTCTTC
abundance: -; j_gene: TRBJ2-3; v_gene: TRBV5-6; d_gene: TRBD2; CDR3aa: CASSGLSGRAADTQYF; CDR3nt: TGTGCCAGCAGCGGGCTTAGCGGGAGGGCCGCAGATACGCAGTATTTT
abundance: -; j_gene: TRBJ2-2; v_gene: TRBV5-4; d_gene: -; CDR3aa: CASSSLPGNTGELFF; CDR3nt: TGTGCCAGCAGCTCCCTACCAGGGAACACCGGGGAGCTGTTTTTT
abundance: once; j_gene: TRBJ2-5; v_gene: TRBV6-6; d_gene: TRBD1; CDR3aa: CASSYSVVGQGEYF; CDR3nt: TGTGCCAGCAGTTACTCCGTGGTGGGACAGGGAGAGTACTTC
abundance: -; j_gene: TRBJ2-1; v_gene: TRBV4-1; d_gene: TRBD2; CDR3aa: CASRLAGDYNEQFF; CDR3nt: TGCGCCAGCAGACTAGCGGGAGACTACAATGAGCAGTTCTTC
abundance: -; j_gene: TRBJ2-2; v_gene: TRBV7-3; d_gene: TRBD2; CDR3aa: CASSSGLAENTGELFF; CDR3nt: TGTGCCAGCAGCTCGGGACTAGCGGAAAACACCGGGGAGCTGTTTTTT
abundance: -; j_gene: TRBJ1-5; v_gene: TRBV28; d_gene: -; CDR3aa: CASSISNQPQHF; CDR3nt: TGTGCCAGCAGCATCAGCAATCAGCCCCAGCATTTT
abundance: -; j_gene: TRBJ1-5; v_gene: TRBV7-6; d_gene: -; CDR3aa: CASSWAAGDGNQPQHF; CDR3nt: TGTGCCAGCAGCTGGGCCGCCGGGGATGGCAATCAGCCCCAGCATTTT
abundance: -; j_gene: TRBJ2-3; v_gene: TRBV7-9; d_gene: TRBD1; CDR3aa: CSGQGGSTDTQYF; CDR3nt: TGTTCCGGACAGGGTGGGAGCACAGATACGCAGTATTTT
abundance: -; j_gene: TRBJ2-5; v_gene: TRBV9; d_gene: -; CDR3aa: CASSVASGQETQYF; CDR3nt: TGTGCCAGCAGCGTAGCTTCGGGGCAAGAGACCCAGTACTTC
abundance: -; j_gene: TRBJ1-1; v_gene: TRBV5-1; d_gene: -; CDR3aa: CASTTGTKNTEAFF; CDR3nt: TGCGCCAGCACCACCGGGACAAAGAACACTGAAGCTTTCTTT